This T cell receptor (beta chain) was identified during a study of blood T cell repertoires in COVID-19. The protocol was immunoSEQ multiplex PCR, while the TCRdb copy is restricted to in-frame clones and leaves out a portion. The top ten clones hold roughly 8.1% of a sample with roughly 110,000 clones, nearly 90% of them seen once. V was trimmed by 2 bases and J by 1 base, leaving 15 bases between them. CDR3 length: 16 amino acids. The chain is built from TRBV5-3 and TRBJ2-5; D is possibly TRBD2 (5 bases). TRBV5-3 is noted as an ORF with a role that remains uncertain. The sequence was obtained from a woman in her 70s who had recovered from COVID-19. The specimen was peripheral blood. CDR3 region: CARSFNRGSPQETQYF. The CDR3, as DNA: TGTGCCAGAAGCTTTAATCGAGGGTCCCCCCAAGAGACCCAGTACTTC.